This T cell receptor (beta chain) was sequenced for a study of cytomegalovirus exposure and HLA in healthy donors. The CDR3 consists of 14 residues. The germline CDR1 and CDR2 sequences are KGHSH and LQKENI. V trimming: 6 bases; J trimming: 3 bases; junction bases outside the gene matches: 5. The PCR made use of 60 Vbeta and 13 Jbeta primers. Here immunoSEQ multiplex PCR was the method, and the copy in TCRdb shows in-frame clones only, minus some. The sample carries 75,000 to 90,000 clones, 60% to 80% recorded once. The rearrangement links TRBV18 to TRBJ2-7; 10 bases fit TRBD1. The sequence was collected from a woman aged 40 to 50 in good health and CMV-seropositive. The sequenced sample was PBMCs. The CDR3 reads CASSPGTGDYEQYF. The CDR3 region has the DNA TGTGCCAGCTCCCCCGGGACAGGGGACTACGAGCAGTACTTC.